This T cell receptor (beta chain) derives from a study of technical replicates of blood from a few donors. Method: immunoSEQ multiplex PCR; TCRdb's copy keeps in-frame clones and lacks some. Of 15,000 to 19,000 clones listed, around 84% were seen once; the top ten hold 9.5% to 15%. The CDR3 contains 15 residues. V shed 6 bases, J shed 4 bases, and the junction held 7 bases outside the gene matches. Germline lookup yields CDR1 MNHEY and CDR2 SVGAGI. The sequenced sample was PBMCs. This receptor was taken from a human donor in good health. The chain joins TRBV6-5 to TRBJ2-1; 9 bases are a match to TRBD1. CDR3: CASSPRTGVYNEQFF. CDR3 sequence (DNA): TGTGCCAGCAGCCCCCGGACAGGGGTTTACAATGAGCAGTTCTTC.